Shown below are 29 T cell receptor beta chains from a single sample sequenced in a study of T cell responses to AZD1222 COVID-19 vaccine. This table comes from immunoSEQ multiplex PCR, and its TCRdb copy is limited to in-frame clones, with some not included. The table includes 120,000 to 150,000 clones, about 90% detected once. Sequencing used peripheral blood, obtained on day 0 of AZD1222 vaccination. The receptors were sampled from an adult in good health.

The chain couples TRBV7-8 to TRBJ1-3; D might be TRBD1 (5 bases). With 4 bases removed from V and 4 bases from J, the gap between germline ends came to 14 bases. This CDR3 region has 15 residues. CDR1 is SGHVS, CDR2 FQNEAQ, per germline. CDR3 in amino acids: CASSSWGGSGNTIYF. The CDR3, as DNA: TGTGCCAGCAGCTCTTGGGGGGGTTCCGGAAACACCATATATTTT.

V usage is TRBV29-1 and J usage is TRBJ1-2, with D maybe TRBD1 (6 bases). Trimming pared 0 bases from V and 1 base from J, leaving 9 bases between. The germline V gene has CDR1 SQVTM and CDR2 ANQGSEA. The CDR3 is 14 amino acids. The CDR3 loop reads CSVEDRGRNYGYTF. The CDR3 DNA reads as TGCAGCGTTGAAGACAGGGGACGTAACTATGGCTACACCTTC.

The chain links TRBV24-1 to TRBJ2-3; TRBD1 aligns across 9 bases. This CDR3 has 16 amino acids. CDR1 is KGHDR and CDR2 is SFDVKD in the germline V gene. J gave up 5 bases and V 4 bases, and 9 bases lay outside the gene matches. Written as DNA, the CDR3 is TGTGCCACCAGTGACCCTGGGACAGGGAGTAGAGATACGCAGTATTTT. Residues: CATSDPGTGSRDTQYF.

The V call is TRBV9, the J call TRBJ1-2; maybe TRBD1 (6 bases). Trimming removed 1 base from V and 0 bases from J, with 13 bases in between. Germline CDR1 reads SGDLS; CDR2 reads YYNGEE. This CDR3 comprises 16 residues. The CDR3 sequence is CASSVTGSSANYGYTF. CDR3 in DNA: TGTGCCAGCAGCGTAACAGGGTCTTCAGCTAACTATGGCTACACCTTC.

This chain links TRBV21-1 with TRBJ2-7; the DNA was not compared with TRBD1, the D call given in the table. TRBV21-1 is assigned pseudogene status. The CDR3 has 14 residues. The CDR3 DNA reads as TGTGCCAGCAGCAACGGGACAGGGTCCCACGAGCAGTACTTC. Its protein product is CASSNGTGSHEQYF.

The V and J genes are TRBV4-1 and TRBJ2-7, with no clear D. This CDR3 region has 13 residues. Per the germline V gene, CDR1 is MGHRA and CDR2 is YSYEKL. Trimming stripped 1 base from V and 5 bases from J, with 9 bases between. CDR3 DNA: TGCGCCAGCAGCCAAGTTACGAAGAACGAGCAGTACTTC. Its translation is CASSQVTKNEQYF.

This rearrangement joins TRBV11-2 to TRBJ1-2; TRBD1 aligns across 8 bases. V shed 3 bases and J 7 bases; nucleotides not matched to a gene: 10. CDR1 and CDR2 (germline): SGHAT, FQNNGV. The CDR3 covers 15 residues. CDR3 in amino acids: CASSLGTGSFLGYTF. Written as DNA, the CDR3 is TGTGCCAGCAGCTTGGGGACAGGTTCCTTCCTTGGCTACACCTTC.

The chain combines TRBV28 with TRBJ2-7, with TRBD1 as a possible D gene (6 bases). The CDR3 is made up of 12 amino acids. Germline V gives CDR1 MDHEN, CDR2 SYDVKM. The V end was cut by 8 bases, the J end by 0 bases, with 8 bases between. The DNA for the CDR3 is TGTGCCAGCGCGACAGGCTCCTACGAGCAGTACTTC. This gives the protein CASATGSYEQYF.

The chain uses TRBV28 and TRBJ2-2; D is ambiguous. V dropped 7 bases and J dropped 1 base, with 13 bases sitting between them. The germline gives CDR1 MDHEN, CDR2 SYDVKM. The CDR3 spans 15 residues. The CDR3 region is CASTPPSRNTGELFF. DNA of the CDR3: TGTGCCAGCACCCCCCCCAGCCGGAACACCGGGGAGCTGTTTTTT.

CDR3: CASSVGQGRYEQYF. The CDR3 DNA is TGTGCCAGCAGCGTAGGACAGGGGAGGTACGAGCAGTACTTC. The V and J genes are TRBV9 and TRBJ2-7; 8 positions agree with TRBD1. This CDR3 contains 14 residues. V gave up 0 bases and J gave up 4 bases; unmatched junction bases: 3. CDR1 SGDLS and CDR2 YYNGEE come from the germline V gene.

V usage is TRBV7-8 and J usage is TRBJ1-5; D not certain. V was shortened by 0 bases and J by 2 bases, with 8 bases between the two germline ends. The length of the CDR3 is 15 residues. Germline V lookup: CDR1 SGHVS, CDR2 FQNEAQ. This CDR3 reads CASSLATTGNQPQHF. CDR3 bases: TGTGCCAGCAGCTTAGCGACGACGGGCAATCAGCCCCAGCATTTT.

The table lists this clone with a few counts. The chain is built from TRBV25-1 and TRBJ1-2; D not resolved. CDR1 is MGHDK and CDR2 is SYGVNS in the germline V gene. This CDR3 comprises 13 residues. V was shortened by 6 bases and J by 8 bases, with 16 bases between the two germline ends. CDR3 bases: TGTGCCAGCAGGATCTCGGGAGGTAGCGGCTACACCTTC. Its protein is CASRISGGSGYTF.

This chain uses TRBV6-5 with TRBJ2-7; 7 nucleotides match TRBD2. J lost 4 bases, V lost 5 bases, and 5 bases had no gene match. The CDR3 totals 13 residues. From germline, CDR1 is MNHEY and CDR2 SVGAGI. CDR3 sequence (DNA): TGTGCCAGCAGTCGGGACTATCTTTACGAGCAGTACTTC. Its translation is CASSRDYLYEQYF.

The rearrangement uses TRBV19 and TRBJ2-7, with a tentative D call TRBD1 (5 bases). The germline V gene has CDR1 LNHDA and CDR2 SQIVND (reference sequence). There are 14 residues in the CDR3. V lost 4 bases and J 5 bases, leaving 15 bases between the germline ends. The CDR3 sequence is CASSTGQGLHEQYF. The CDR3 DNA follows: TGTGCCAGTAGTACTGGGCAGGGTTTACACGAGCAGTACTTC.

This chain joins TRBV4-3 and TRBJ1-1; no clear D gene. This CDR3 region has 16 residues. Trimming took 0 bases from V and 1 from J, leaving 12 bases between them. Germline CDR1 LGHNA, CDR2 YSLEER. CDR3 amino acids: CASSQDFLLSNTEAFF. CDR3 bases: TGCGCCAGCAGCCAAGATTTTCTCCTCTCGAACACTGAAGCTTTCTTT.

For this clone: One end of the junction does not line up with germline, which may come from a read error. The gene calls are TRBV19 and TRBJ1-6; D is uncertain. The CDR3 loop spans 12 amino acids. Germline CDR1 and CDR2: LNHDA and SQIVND (reference sequence). Written as DNA, the CDR3 is TGTGCCAGTAGTTTAGAAGGATCACCCCTCCACTTT. Translating it yields CASSLEGSPLHF.

V usage is TRBV11-3 and J usage is TRBJ2-3, with D possibly TRBD2 on 7 matching bases. V was cut by 5 bases and J by 0 bases, with 12 bases left in between. Germline values: CDR1 SGHNT, CDR2 YENEEA. The CDR3 totals 15 residues. The CDR3 loop is CASSLGGASTDTQYF. CDR3 DNA: TGTGCCAGCAGCCTAGGGGGGGCCAGCACAGATACGCAGTATTTT.

This clone appeared once. The chain recombines TRBV5-4 with TRBJ2-3; D possibly matches TRBD1 or TRBD2 (5 bases each). The CDR3 loop spans 16 amino acids. V dropped 1 base and J dropped 0 bases, with 12 bases sitting between them. Germline V gives CDR1 SGHNT, CDR2 YYREEE (reference sequence). The CDR3 is CASSLNRWDSTDTQYF. The CDR3, as DNA: TGTGCCAGCAGCTTGAACCGGTGGGACAGCACAGATACGCAGTATTTT.

The chain is built from TRBV4-2 and TRBJ1-4; 9 positions match TRBD1. CDR3 length: 14 residues. The J segment lost 8 bases and the V segment lost 4 bases, leaving 5 bases of the junction unmatched. The V gene's germline CDR1 is LGHNA and CDR2 YNFKEQ. The chain's CDR3 is CASSPTGGKEKLFF. CDR3 DNA: TGTGCCAGCAGCCCGACAGGGGGTAAGGAAAAACTGTTTTTT.

The V call is TRBV7-2, the J call TRBJ1-4, with D maybe TRBD1 (6 bases). Trimming took off 3 bases at V and 5 bases at J, with 10 bases between the two ends. Germline CDR1 is SGHTA and CDR2 is FQGNSA. The CDR3 spans 14 residues. Here the CDR3 DNA reads TGTGCCAGCAGCTTTGGGGGCTCGAATGAAAAACTGTTTTTT. Its translation: CASSFGGSNEKLFF.

This chain connects TRBV7-9 to TRBJ1-5; D call uncertain. The CDR3 has 14 residues. V gave up 8 bases and J gave up 4 bases, with 15 bases separating them. Germline V CDR1 and CDR2: SEHNR, FQNEAQ (reference sequence). This chain's CDR3 is CASCSAAENQPQHF. In nucleotides, the CDR3 is TGTGCCAGCTGCAGTGCCGCTGAGAATCAGCCCCAGCATTTT.

The V gene is TRBV27, the J gene TRBJ2-1; possible D gene TRBD2, 6 bases. The germline V gene has CDR1 MNHEY and CDR2 SMNVEV (reference sequence). V shed 4 bases and J shed 7 bases, with 14 bases lying between them. The CDR3 has 14 residues. The CDR3, as DNA: TGTGCCAGCAGTTACGGGACTTCTGGGAATGAGCAGTTCTTC. Its protein product is CASSYGTSGNEQFF.

This chain joins TRBV28 and TRBJ1-5; D uncertain. The CDR3 length is 12 residues. Trimming took 6 bases from V and 11 from J, leaving 14 bases between them. CDR1 and CDR2 (germline): MDHEN, SYDVKM. The chain's CDR3 is CASRPTASAQHF. CDR3 coding DNA: TGTGCCAGCAGACCGACGGCTTCAGCCCAGCATTTT.

V gene TRBV7-6 combines with J gene TRBJ2-2; a possible D gene is TRBD1 (6 bases). The CDR3 runs 14 residues. CDR1 and CDR2 from the germline V gene are SGHVS and FNYEAQ. V gave up 4 bases and J gave up 6 bases, with 12 bases separating them. CDR3 sequence (DNA): TGTGCCAGCAGCTATGCTTCAGGGGCCGGGGAGCTGTTTTTT. Protein product: CASSYASGAGELFF.

This chain connects TRBV28 to TRBJ2-6; D unclear. Deletions cut 2 bases from V and 0 bases from J, with 5 bases between. This CDR3 is 15 amino acids long. Germline V gene lookup returns CDR1 MDHEN and CDR2 SYDVKM. The CDR3 spells CASSLESSGANVLTF. CDR3 in DNA: TGTGCCAGCAGTTTAGAATCCTCTGGGGCCAACGTCCTGACTTTC.

This clone was observed a few times. J is TRBJ1-6 and V is TRBV18, with D perhaps TRBD1 (6 bases). The CDR3 totals 15 residues. V lost 4 bases to trimming and J lost 3 bases, with 10 bases between them. Germline assignment: CDR1 KGHSH and CDR2 LQKENI. The CDR3: CASSLQGRYNSPLHF. CDR3 DNA sequence: TGTGCCAGCTCACTACAGGGTCGCTATAATTCACCCCTCCACTTT.

The chain carries TRBV2 and TRBJ1-1, with D unclear. Trimming took off 5 bases at V and 2 bases at J, with 9 bases between the two ends. This CDR3 is built from 13 residues. CDR1 and CDR2 from the germline V gene are SNHLY and FYNNEI. Here the CDR3 reads CASSLGINTEAFF. The CDR3, as DNA: TGTGCCAGCAGTCTTGGTATAAACACTGAAGCTTTCTTT.

In regard to this clone: The germline gene is not matched at one end of the junction; a read error may be the cause. This CDR3 is CASSQSGEGGIF. The CDR3 nucleotides read TGTGCCAGCAGCCAATCTGGTGAAGGGGGAATATTC. The chain employs TRBV3-1 (or the pseudogene TRBV3-2) and TRBJ2-7, with a possible D match to TRBD1 (6 bases). This CDR3 spans 12 amino acids. Germline values: CDR1 LGHDT, CDR2 YNNKEL (reference sequence).

This chain uses TRBV7-2 with TRBJ2-5; 7 positions agree with TRBD2. CDR1 and CDR2 from the germline V gene are SGHTA and FQGNSA. V shed 1 base, J shed 2 bases, and the junction held 10 bases outside the gene matches. The CDR3 totals 17 residues. This CDR3 is CASSLGSPGGPQETQYF. CDR3 bases: TGTGCCAGCAGCTTAGGTTCCCCGGGAGGACCGCAAGAGACCCAGTACTTC. Combining the CDR3 with reference TRBV7-2 and TRBJ2-5 gives the whole variable domain GAGVSQSPSNKVTEKGKDVELRCDPISGHTALYWYRQSLGQGLEFLIYFQGNSAPDKSGLPSDRFSAERTGGSVSTLTIQRTQQEDSAVYLCASSLGSPGGPQETQYFGPGTRLLVL.